This T cell receptor beta chain was captured in a study of human T cells and chemical hapten exposure (dated by TCRdb to the early 2020s). Background on the whole study: For sensitization, 2% DPC in acetone was applied to a roughly 2 cm by roughly 2 cm area of upper inner arm skin. Weekly therapeutic DPC doses were additionally applied to the scalp of patients throughout the roughly 25-week study period. Patch testing was performed on the upper back with Finn chambers containing 0.01% DPC, and the patch tests were scored after 6 days according to International Contact Dermatitis Research Group standards. Most of the patients in the cohort were female, and the cohort covered alopecia areata with under or over 50% scalp involvement, alopecia totalis and alopecia universalis. Libraries were combined into a pool for sequencing, and differences in TCR yield between samples came mainly from small differences in library volumes within the pool. The study tracked peripheral blood TCR repertoire changes in vivo during primary and secondary sensitization to the hapten diphenylcyclopropenone (DPC) in alopecia patients. Patient blood was sampled pre-sensitization (week 0) and at 2, 6 and about 24 weeks after DPC sensitization. Blood for TCR sequencing was provided by twenty-nine alopecia patients at one to four time points (pre-sensitization, 2, 6 and 24 weeks).

The sample holds many counts of this clonotype. Its antigen remains unidentified. No much larger clonotype is one base removed from it; base qualities were not supplied. Paper-wide results and their limitations: Alopecia, a presumed autoimmune disease, was present in all patients, so the immune response of the patients might differ from that of healthy individuals. Repeated subsampling changed both the strength of the expansion versus patch-test correlation and the threshold at which the correlation became significant. Patch test score was positively correlated with the number of PT1 expanded TCRs, with significance at thresholds 8, 16 and 32 but not at 4. Expanded TCRs formed significantly more large CDR3 similarity clusters than pre-sensitization or healthy control sets, consistent with antigen-driven responses. The number of TCRs above 1 in 1000 frequency did not change with DPC sensitization; there was no evidence of global repertoire structure alterations.

The germline V gene yields SGHNT for CDR1 and YENEEA for CDR2. Trimming costs V 3 bases and J 2 bases, and their ends lie 8 bases apart. The CDR3 starts with the cysteine, ends with the phenylalanine, and has 13 residues. This entry keeps only the CDR3 DNA: 39 bases, framed from base 1. Taken with the paper, the label for time point translates to: patch test 1, 2 weeks after DPC sensitization. The sample's treatment or condition label is to be understood as: therapeutic diphenylcyclopropenone sensitization with weekly scalp DPC. At every patch-test visit, the blood draw took place before the patch test was put on. Patients were eligible if aged 18 to 70, diagnosed with alopecia and judged suitable for DPC therapy, and pregnant patients were excluded. Total RNA was isolated from unfractionated whole blood collected in Tempus Blood RNA tubes. The library was prepared using RACE. The sequencer listed for this sample is NextSeq 500. Library preparation attached unique molecular identifiers to individual cDNA molecules for quantitative, reproducible TCR counting. Each blood RNA sample was used to sequence both TCR alpha and TCR beta chains. On the study's bioinformatics: The median number of TCRs per sample was over 95,000, ranging from roughly 20,000 to 700,000. The Decombinator software suite was used to annotate V, J and CDR3 in the TCR reads. For PS versus PT1 abundance plots, all samples were subsampled to the same number of TCRs (28,000). Expanded TCRs were defined as absent before sensitization and observed at least eight times at the 2-week time point. The public sequencing data were trimmed at Q25 with fastp and processed into clonotypes with MiXCR by TCRdb, which kept only in-frame beta chains. Rows with one shared CDR3 protein collapse into an entry with the most common genes and DNA. TCRdb, rather than the study authors, made the V and J calls. The sample table shows around 110,000 distinct CDR3 sequences, and about 12% are seen once. The biggest ten clones account for over 1.1% of the sample.

The TCR originated in a woman aged 45-59 years with alopecia areata. Some clones in this sample may be carry-over from other donors' samples. Rearrangement joined TRBV11-3 to TRBJ2-7; the D gene is perhaps TRBD1, on 5 matching bases. Sample: whole blood, taken in connection with sensitization to the hapten diphenylcyclopropenone (DPC). The DNA reads as follows: TGTGCCAGCAGCTTCCAGGGTACCTACGAGCAGTACTTC. Its translation is CASSFQGTYEQYF.